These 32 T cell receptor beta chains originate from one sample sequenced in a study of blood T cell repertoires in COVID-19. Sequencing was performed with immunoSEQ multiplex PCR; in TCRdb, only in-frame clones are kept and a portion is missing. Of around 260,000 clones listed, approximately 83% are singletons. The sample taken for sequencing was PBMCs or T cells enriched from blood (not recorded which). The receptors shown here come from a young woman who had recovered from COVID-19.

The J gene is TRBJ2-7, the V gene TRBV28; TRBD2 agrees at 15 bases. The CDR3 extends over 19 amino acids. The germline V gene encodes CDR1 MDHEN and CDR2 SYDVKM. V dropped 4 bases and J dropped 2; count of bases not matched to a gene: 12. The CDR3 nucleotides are TGTGCCAGCAGTTCCGCGGCCGGGACTAGCGGGGGGACTACCTACGAGCAGTACTTC. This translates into CASSSAAGTSGGTTYEQYF.

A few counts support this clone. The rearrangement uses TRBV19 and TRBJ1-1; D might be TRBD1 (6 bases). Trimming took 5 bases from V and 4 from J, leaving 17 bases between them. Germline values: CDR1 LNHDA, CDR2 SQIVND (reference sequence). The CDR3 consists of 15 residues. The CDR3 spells CASSPQGRGGTEAFF. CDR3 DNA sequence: TGTGCCAGTAGTCCACAGGGTAGGGGCGGCACTGAAGCTTTCTTT.

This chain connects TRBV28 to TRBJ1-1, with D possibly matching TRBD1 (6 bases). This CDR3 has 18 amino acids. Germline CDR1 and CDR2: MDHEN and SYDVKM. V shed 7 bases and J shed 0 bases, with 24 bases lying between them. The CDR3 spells CASTSIRTGTLLNTEAFF. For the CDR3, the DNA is TGTGCCAGCACCTCCATTAGAACAGGGACCCTTTTGAACACTGAAGCTTTCTTT.

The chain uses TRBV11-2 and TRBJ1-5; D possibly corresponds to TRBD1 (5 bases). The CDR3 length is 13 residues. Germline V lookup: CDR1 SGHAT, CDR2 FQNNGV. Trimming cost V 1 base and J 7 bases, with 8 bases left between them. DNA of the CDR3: TGTGCCAGCAGCTTAGTCGGGGGGCAGCCCCAGCATTTT. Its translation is CASSLVGGQPQHF.

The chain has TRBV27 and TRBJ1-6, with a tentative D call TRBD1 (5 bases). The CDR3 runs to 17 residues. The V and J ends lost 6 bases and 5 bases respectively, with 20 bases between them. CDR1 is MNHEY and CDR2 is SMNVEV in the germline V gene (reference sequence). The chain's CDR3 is CASRTDQGAGNNSPLHF. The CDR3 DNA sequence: TGTGCCAGCAGGACTGATCAGGGCGCGGGAAATAATTCACCCCTCCACTTT.

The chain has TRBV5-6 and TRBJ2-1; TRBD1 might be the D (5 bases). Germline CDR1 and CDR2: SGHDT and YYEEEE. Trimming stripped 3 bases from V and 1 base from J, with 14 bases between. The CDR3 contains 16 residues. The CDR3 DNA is TGTGCCAGCAGCTCGAGAACAGGTGCGTCCTACAATGAGCAGTTCTTC. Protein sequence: CASSSRTGASYNEQFF.

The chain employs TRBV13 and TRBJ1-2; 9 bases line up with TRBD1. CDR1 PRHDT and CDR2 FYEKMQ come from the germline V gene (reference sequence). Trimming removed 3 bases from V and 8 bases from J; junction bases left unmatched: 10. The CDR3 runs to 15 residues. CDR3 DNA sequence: TGTGCCAGCAGCTTCTACGGGACAGGGCTATCAGGCTACACCTTC. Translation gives CASSFYGTGLSGYTF.

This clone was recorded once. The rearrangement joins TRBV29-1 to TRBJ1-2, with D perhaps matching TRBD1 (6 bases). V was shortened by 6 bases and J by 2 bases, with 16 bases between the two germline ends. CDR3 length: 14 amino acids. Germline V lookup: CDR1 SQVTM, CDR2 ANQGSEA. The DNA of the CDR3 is TGCAGCGTGCAGGGACATCGAGGGAACTATGGCTACACCTTC. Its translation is CSVQGHRGNYGYTF.

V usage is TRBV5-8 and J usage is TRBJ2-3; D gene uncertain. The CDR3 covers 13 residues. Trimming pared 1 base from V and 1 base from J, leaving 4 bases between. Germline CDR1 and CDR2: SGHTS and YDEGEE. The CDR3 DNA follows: TGTGCCAGCAGCTTGCTAGGCACAGATACGCAGTATTTT. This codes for CASSLLGTDTQYF.

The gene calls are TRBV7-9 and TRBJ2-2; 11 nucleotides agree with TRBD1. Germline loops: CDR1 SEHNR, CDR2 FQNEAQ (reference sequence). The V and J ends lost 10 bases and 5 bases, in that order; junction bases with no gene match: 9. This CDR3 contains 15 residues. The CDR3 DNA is TGTGCCACTTTTACCGGACAGGGGGCTACCGGGGAGCTGTTTTTT. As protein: CATFTGQGATGELFF.

The CDR3 is CASSPETGGEQPQHF. In DNA, the CDR3 is TGTGCCAGCAGCCCCGAGACAGGGGGTGAGCAGCCCCAGCATTTT. The chain uses TRBV5-8 and TRBJ1-5, with TRBD1 matching over 9 bases. The CDR3 loop spans 15 amino acids. V lost 4 bases, J lost 7 bases, and 9 bases stayed unmatched. Germline CDR1 and CDR2: SGHTS and YDEGEE.

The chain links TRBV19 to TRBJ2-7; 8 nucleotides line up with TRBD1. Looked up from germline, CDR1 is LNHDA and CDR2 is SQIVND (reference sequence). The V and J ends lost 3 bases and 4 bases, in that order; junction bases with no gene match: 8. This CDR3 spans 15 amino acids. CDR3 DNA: TGTGCCAGTAGTATCTCCGGGACAGGCCAATACGAGCAGTACTTC. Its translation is CASSISGTGQYEQYF.

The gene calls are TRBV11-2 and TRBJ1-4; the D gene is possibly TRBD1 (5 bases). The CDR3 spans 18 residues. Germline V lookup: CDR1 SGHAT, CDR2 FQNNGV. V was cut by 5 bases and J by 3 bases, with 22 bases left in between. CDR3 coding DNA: TGTGCCAGCAGCCCGCGCGGTGGGGGAGGGGTCGCTAATGAAAAACTGTTTTTT. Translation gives CASSPRGGGGVANEKLFF.

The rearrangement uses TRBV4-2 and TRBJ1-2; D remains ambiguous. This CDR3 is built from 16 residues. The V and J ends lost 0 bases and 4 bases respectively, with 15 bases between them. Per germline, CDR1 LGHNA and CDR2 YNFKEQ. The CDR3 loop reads CASSQDTRRDSYGYTF. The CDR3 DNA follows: TGTGCCAGCAGCCAAGACACCCGGCGGGATAGCTATGGCTACACCTTC.

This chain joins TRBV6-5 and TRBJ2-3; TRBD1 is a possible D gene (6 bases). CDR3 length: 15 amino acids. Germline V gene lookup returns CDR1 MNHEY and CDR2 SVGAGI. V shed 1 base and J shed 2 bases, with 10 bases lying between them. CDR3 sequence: CASSYLHRDTDTQYF. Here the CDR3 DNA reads TGTGCCAGCAGTTACTTGCACAGGGACACAGATACGCAGTATTTT.

The CDR3, as DNA: TGTGCCAGCAGCGTAGCTCGGCTAGCGGGGGGAAGTACGCAGTATTTT. Protein product: CASSVARLAGGSTQYF. This chain links TRBV9 with TRBJ2-3; 11 positions match TRBD2. The CDR3 spans 16 residues. J lost 8 bases, V lost 0 bases, and 8 bases had no gene match. The germline V gene encodes CDR1 SGDLS and CDR2 YYNGEE.

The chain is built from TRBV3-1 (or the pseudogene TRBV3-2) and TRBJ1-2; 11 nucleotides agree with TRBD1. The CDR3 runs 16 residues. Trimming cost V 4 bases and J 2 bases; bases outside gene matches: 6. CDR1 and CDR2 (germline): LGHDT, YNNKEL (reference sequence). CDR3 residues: CASSPRRTGGNYGYTF. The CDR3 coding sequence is TGTGCCAGCAGCCCAAGACGGACAGGGGGCAACTATGGCTACACCTTC.

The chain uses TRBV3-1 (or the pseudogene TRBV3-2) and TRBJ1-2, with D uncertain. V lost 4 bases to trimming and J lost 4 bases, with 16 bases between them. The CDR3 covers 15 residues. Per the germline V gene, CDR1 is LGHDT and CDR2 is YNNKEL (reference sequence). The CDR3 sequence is CASSPVEGFLYGYTF. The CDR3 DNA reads TGTGCCAGCAGCCCAGTAGAGGGTTTTCTCTATGGCTACACCTTC.

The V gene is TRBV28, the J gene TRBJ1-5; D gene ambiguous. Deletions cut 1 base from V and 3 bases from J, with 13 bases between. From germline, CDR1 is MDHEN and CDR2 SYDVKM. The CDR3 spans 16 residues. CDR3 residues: CASSLFRGGDNQPQHF. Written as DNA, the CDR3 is TGTGCCAGCAGTTTATTTCGGGGAGGTGACAATCAGCCCCAGCATTTT. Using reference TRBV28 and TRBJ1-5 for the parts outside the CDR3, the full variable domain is DVKVTQSSRYLVKRTGEKVFLECVQDMDHENMFWYRQDPGLGLRLIYFSYDVKMKEKGDIPEGYSVSREKKERFSLILESASTNQTSMYLCASSLFRGGDNQPQHFGDGTRLSIL.

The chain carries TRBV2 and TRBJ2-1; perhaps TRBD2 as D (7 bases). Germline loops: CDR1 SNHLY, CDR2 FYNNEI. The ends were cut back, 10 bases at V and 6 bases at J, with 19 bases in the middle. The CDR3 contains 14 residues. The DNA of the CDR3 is TGTGCCAAATCCCGGACTAGGGGGGTCAATGAGCAGTTCTTC. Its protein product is CAKSRTRGVNEQFF.

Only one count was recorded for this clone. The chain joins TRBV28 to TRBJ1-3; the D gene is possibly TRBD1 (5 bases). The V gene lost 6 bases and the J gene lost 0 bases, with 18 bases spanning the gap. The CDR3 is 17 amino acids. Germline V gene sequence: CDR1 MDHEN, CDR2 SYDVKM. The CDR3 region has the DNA TGTGCCAGCAGGACCTTCCAGGGTGAAAGCTCTGGAAACACCATATATTTT. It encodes CASRTFQGESSGNTIYF.

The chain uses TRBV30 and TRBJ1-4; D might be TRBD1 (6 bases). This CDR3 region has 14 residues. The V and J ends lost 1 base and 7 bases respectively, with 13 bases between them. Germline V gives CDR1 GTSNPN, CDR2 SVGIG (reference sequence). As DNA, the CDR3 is TGTGCCTGGAGTGGGGACATCGCCGGTGAAAAACTGTTTTTT. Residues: CAWSGDIAGEKLFF.

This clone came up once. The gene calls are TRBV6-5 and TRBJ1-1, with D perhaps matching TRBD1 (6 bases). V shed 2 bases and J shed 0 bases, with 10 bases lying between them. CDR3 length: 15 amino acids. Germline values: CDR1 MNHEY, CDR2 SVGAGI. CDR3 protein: CASSYGDNLNTEAFF. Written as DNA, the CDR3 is TGTGCCAGCAGTTACGGGGACAATTTGAACACTGAAGCTTTCTTT.

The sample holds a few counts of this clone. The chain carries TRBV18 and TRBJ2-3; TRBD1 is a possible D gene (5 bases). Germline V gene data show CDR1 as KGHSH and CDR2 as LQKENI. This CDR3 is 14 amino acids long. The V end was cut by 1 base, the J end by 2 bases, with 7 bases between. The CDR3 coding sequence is TGTGCCAGCTCACCACAAGGGGACACAGATACGCAGTATTTT. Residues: CASSPQGDTDTQYF.

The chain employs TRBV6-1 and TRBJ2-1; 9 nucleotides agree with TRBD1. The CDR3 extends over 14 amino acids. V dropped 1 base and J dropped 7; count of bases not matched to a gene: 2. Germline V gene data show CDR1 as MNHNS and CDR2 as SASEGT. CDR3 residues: CASSEGTGANEQFF. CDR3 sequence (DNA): TGTGCCAGCAGTGAAGGGACAGGGGCTAATGAGCAGTTCTTC.

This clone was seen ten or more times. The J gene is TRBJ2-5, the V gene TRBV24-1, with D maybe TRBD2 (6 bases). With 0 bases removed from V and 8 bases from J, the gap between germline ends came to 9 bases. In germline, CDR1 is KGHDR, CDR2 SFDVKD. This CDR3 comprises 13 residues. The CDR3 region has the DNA TGTGCCACCAGTGATTTGTCCGGGAGAACCCAGTACTTC. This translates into CATSDLSGRTQYF.

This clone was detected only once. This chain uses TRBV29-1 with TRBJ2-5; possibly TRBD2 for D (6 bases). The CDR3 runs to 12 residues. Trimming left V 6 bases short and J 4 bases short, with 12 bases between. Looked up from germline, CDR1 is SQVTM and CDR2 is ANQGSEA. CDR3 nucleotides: TGCAGCGTGGGCGCCGGGGGAGAGACCCAGTACTTC. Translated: CSVGAGGETQYF.

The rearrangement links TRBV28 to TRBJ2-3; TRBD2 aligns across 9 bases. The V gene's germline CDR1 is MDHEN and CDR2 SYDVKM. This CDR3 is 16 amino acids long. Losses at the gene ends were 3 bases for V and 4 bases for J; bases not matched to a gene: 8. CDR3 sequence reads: CASSLMAGGRADTQYF. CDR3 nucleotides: TGTGCCAGCAGTTTGATGGCGGGGGGGCGGGCAGATACGCAGTATTTT.

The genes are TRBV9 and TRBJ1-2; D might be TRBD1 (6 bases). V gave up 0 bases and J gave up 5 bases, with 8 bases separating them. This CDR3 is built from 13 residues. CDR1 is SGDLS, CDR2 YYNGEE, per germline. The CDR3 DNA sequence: TGTGCCAGCAGCGTAGCCCAGGGGTATGGCTACACCTTC. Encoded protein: CASSVAQGYGYTF.

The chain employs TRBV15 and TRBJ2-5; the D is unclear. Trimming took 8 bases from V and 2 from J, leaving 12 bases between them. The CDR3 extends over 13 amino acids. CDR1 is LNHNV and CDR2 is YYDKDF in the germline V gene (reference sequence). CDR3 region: CATQRLLQETQYF. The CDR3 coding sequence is TGTGCCACCCAGCGACTCCTTCAAGAGACCCAGTACTTC.

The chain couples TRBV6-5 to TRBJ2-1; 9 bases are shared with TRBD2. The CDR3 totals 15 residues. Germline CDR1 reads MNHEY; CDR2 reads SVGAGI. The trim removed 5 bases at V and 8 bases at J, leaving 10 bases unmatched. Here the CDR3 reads CASSRISGSADEQFF. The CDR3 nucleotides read TGTGCCAGCAGTAGGATTAGCGGGAGCGCCGATGAGCAGTTCTTC.

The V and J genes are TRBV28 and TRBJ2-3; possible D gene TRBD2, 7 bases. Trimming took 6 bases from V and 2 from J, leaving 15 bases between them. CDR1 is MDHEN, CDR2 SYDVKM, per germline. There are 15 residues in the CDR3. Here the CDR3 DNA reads TGTGCCAGCAGACAGGGAGGGGGGTTCACAGATACGCAGTATTTT. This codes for CASRQGGGFTDTQYF. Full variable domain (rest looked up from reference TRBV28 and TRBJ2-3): DVKVTQSSRYLVKRTGEKVFLECVQDMDHENMFWYRQDPGLGLRLIYFSYDVKMKEKGDIPEGYSVSREKKERFSLILESASTNQTSMYLCASRQGGGFTDTQYFGPGTRLTVL.